This T cell receptor (beta chain) was sequenced for a study of T cell responses to AZD1222 COVID-19 vaccine (dated by TCRdb to about 2021). General notes on the study: TCR sequencing covered over 230 trial participants: approximately 200 given two doses of AZD1222 and some 25 given two doses of MenACWY control vaccine. Trial participants were enrolled by age into 18-55, 56-69 and 70-plus year subgroups, with 148, 28 and 57 TCR-sequenced participants respectively.

The intended sense of this specimen's time point label: about 28 days (+/-7) after the second vaccine dose. AZD1222 recipients given second doses at about 4 weeks or at about 12 weeks were pooled, since spike-specific TCR depth and breadth were not found to differ between the two schedules. The vaccinee samples were drawn from two UK trials, COV001 and COV002, one of which was a single-blind randomized controlled phase 2/3 trial testing AZD1222 (ChAdOx1 nCoV-19) in healthy adults. For TCRbeta chain sequencing, PBMC samples from trial participants were taken at day 0 and at day 28 after the second dose. With respect to this clone: Its antigen is still unknown. No much larger clone exists at a distance of one base, and base qualities are not known.

The CDR3 covers 15 residues, taking in both the cysteine and the phenylalanine. This entry keeps only the CDR3 DNA: 45 bases, framed from base 1. The V and J ends are trimmed by 4 bases and 8 bases, leaving 21 bases between them. Taken from the germline V gene, the CDR1 and CDR2 loops are SGDLS and YYNGEE. Points the paper makes about the study in general: After two AZD1222 doses, both the breadth and the depth of spike-specific TCRs were significantly higher than at day 0 and than in MenACWY recipients. In the small 56-69-year group, the increase in depth fell short of significance, most likely because of low power. Only five to seven AZD1222 recipients were SARS-CoV-2 seropositive at baseline, limiting conclusions about previously exposed vaccinees. No day 14 peak-response samples were available, so repertoires were characterized only after the peak T cell response. Epitopes outside the regions mutated in the B.1.351 and B.1.1.7 variants were reportedly recognized by nearly half of the unique spike-specific TCRs. CD4 TCRs associated with the vaccine covered the entire spike protein, and the dominant responses were in regions 160-218 and 743-854. Participants were mostly white British and included more females than males, and it was suggested by the authors that clonal diversity may have been underestimated.

The CDR3 regions of human TCRbeta chains were analyzed by immunosequencing. The original methods were these. TCRs in the repertoires were matched against a reference library of SARS-CoV-2-specific TCRs that had been generated with the MIRA antigen-specificity platform. Breadth was defined as the fraction of unique TCRs that were SARS-CoV-2-associated. Depth was defined as the fraction of total T cells that were SARS-CoV-2-associated. Using the MIRA data, every spike-specific TCR was mapped to the spike region that the TCR reacted to and assigned to either a CD4 or a CD8 class. Log10-transformed breadth and depth values were compared by one-way ANOVA with Sidak's multiple comparisons tests. Drawn from immuneACCESS, this table holds only the in-frame rearrangements with V and J called that TCRdb kept. Clones are partly lost; checked studies trace under half to an unresolved V gene and leave the rest unexplained. Clonal size and the V and J genes are those of that table, whereas D and trimming came from the DNA. A total of some 86,000 clones appear in this sample, 90% of them only once. The ten top clones hold 5% to 5.5% of the sample.

The source material was peripheral blood, sampled 28 days after the second AZD1222 dose. The V and J genes are TRBV9 and TRBJ1-2; 6 matching bases give a weak D call of TRBD1. This clonotype originated in an adult who received the AZD1222 COVID-19 vaccine. The CDR3 corresponds to CASSLRTSGEWGYTF. At the DNA level, the sequence is TGTGCCAGCAGCCTTAGGACATCAGGGGAATGGGGCTACACCTTC.